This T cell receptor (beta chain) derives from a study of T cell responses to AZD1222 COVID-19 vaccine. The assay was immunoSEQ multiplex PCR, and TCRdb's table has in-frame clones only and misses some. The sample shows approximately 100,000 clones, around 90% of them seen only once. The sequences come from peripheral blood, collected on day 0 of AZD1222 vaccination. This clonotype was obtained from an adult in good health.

CDR3 in DNA: TGTGCCAGCAGTTCCTTAGCGGGAGTTAGCAACGAGCAGTACTTC. The encoded protein is CASSSLAGVSNEQYF. J is TRBJ2-7 and V is TRBV27; 9 nucleotides line up with TRBD2. The CDR3 loop spans 15 amino acids. V lost 4 bases and J lost 5; bases outside the gene matches: 9. Germline-derived CDR1 and CDR2 are MNHEY and SMNVEV (reference sequence).